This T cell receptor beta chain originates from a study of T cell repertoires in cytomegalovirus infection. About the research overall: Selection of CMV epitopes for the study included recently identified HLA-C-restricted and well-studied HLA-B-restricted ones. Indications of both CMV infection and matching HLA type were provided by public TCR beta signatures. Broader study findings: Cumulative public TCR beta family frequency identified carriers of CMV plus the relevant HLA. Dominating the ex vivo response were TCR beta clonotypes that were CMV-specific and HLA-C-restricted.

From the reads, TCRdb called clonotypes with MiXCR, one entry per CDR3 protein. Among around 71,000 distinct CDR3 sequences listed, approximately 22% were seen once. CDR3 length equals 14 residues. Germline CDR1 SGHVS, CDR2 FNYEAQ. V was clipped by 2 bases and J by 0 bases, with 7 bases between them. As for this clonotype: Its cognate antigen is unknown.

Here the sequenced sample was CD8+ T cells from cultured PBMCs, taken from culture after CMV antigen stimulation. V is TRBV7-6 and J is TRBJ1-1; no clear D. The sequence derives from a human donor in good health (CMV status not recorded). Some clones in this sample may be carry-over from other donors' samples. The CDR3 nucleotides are TGTGCCAGCAGCTTACAAGAAGTGAACACTGAAGCTTTCTTT. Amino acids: CASSLQEVNTEAFF. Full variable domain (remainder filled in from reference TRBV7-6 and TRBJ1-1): GAGVSQSPRYKVTKRGQDVALRCDPISGHVSLYWYRQALGQGPEFLTYFNYEAQQDKSGLPNDRFSAERPEGSISTLTIQRTEQRDSAMYRCASSLQEVNTEAFFGQGTRLTVV.